These 17 T cell receptor beta chains were sequenced from one sample in a study of patients and donors after allogeneic stem cell transplantation. MiXCR, applied by TCRdb to the RT-PCR reads, yields one record per CDR3 protein. The table has approximately 140,000 distinct CDR3 sequences, over 35% seen once. What was sequenced was blood, either unsorted or a sorted T cell fraction (not recorded which). The receptors here all came from a human donor who was either an allogeneic HSCT recipient or a stem cell or donor lymphocyte infusion donor (not recorded which). It is not recorded whose cells these are; they may come from a transplant donor.

This clonotype was detected a few times. The chain has TRBV15 and TRBJ2-3; D ambiguous. CDR1 and CDR2 from the germline V gene are LNHNV and YYDKDF (reference sequence). The CDR3 sequence is 13 residues long. Trimming shortened V by 8 bases and J by 4 bases, and 13 bases separated the two germline ends. The DNA for the CDR3 is TGTGCCACCGGGGAACGAGCGTCAGATACGCAGTATTTT. Translating gives CATGERASDTQYF.

This clonotype was found many times. The chain recombines TRBV12-3 or TRBV12-4 with TRBJ1-1; D might be TRBD1 (5 bases). This CDR3 is built from 13 residues. With 5 bases removed from V and 4 bases from J, the gap between germline ends came to 11 bases. The CDR3 is CASSRREGTEAFF. As DNA, the CDR3 is TGTGCCAGCAGTCGCAGGGAGGGCACTGAAGCTTTCTTT.

This sequence joins TRBV16 and TRBJ1-1, with 7 bases lining up with TRBD1. J was trimmed by 1 base and V by 2 bases; bases with no gene match: 13. This CDR3 has 18 residues. The germline V gene encodes CDR1 KGHSY and CDR2 FQNENV. This chain's CDR3 is CASSQLFFSWDRNTEAFF. The CDR3 nucleotides are TGTGCCAGCAGCCAACTCTTCTTTTCATGGGACAGGAACACTGAAGCTTTCTTT.

The chain combines TRBV12-3 or TRBV12-4 with TRBJ2-1; TRBD2 agrees at 8 bases. The length of the CDR3 is 13 residues. The ends lost 6 bases at V and 5 bases at J; junction bases unmatched: 3. The CDR3 region is CASRSGGHNEQFF. DNA for the CDR3: TGTGCCAGCAGAAGCGGGGGCCACAATGAGCAGTTCTTC.

This rearrangement joins TRBV12-3 or TRBV12-4 to TRBJ2-1, with 11 nucleotides matching TRBD2. J gave up 10 bases and V 5 bases, and 10 bases lay outside the gene matches. The CDR3 covers 15 residues. In nucleotides, the CDR3 is TGTGCCAGCAGTCTTAATAGCGGGGGGGTGGAGGAGCAGTTCTTC. It encodes CASSLNSGGVEEQFF.

The chain couples TRBV6-5 to TRBJ1-2; the D is unclear. Germline CDR1 is MNHEY and CDR2 is SVGAGI. V gave up 0 bases and J gave up 6 bases, with 8 bases separating them. The CDR3 has 13 amino acids. The CDR3 DNA reads TGTGCCAGCAGTTACTCTGACACAGATGGCTACACCTTC. Translation: CASSYSDTDGYTF.

This clonotype has just a few counts. V and J are TRBV12-3 or TRBV12-4 and TRBJ1-1; TRBD1 might be the D (6 bases). CDR3 length: 15 residues. V was shortened by 5 bases and J by 1 base, with 14 bases between the two germline ends. The CDR3 DNA follows: TGTGCCAGCAGTATGGACAGCGGTACGAACACTGAAGCTTTCTTT. Translated, it gives CASSMDSGTNTEAFF.

This clonotype was counted a few times. The rearrangement uses TRBV27 and TRBJ1-4, with no clear D. Germline V lookup: CDR1 MNHEY, CDR2 SMNVEV (reference sequence). This CDR3 comprises 15 residues. Between the trimmed V and J ends, which lost 4 bases and 1 base, there was a span of 10 bases. As DNA, the CDR3 is TGTGCCAGCAGTTCCGTAGCAGTAACTAATGAAAAACTGTTTTTT. The encoded protein is CASSSVAVTNEKLFF.

The rearrangement uses TRBV6-6 and TRBJ1-1, with D maybe TRBD1 (6 bases). CDR1 and CDR2 (germline): MNHNY, SVGAGI (reference sequence). V shed 2 bases and J shed 0 bases, with 13 bases lying between them. The CDR3 has 16 residues. The DNA for the CDR3 is TGTGCCAGCAGTTACCAACAGGGTCGGTTGAACACTGAAGCTTTCTTT. It is translated as CASSYQQGRLNTEAFF.

DNA for the CDR3: TGTGCCAGCAGTTTATTATCCGGGACTGGAGGGACTGAAGCTTTCTTT. Translating gives CASSLLSGTGGTEAFF. The chain has TRBV28 and TRBJ1-1; TRBD1 is a possible D gene (5 bases). CDR1 MDHEN and CDR2 SYDVKM come from the germline V gene. Between the trimmed V and J ends, which lost 1 base and 5 bases, there was a span of 17 bases. The CDR3 runs 16 residues. Full variable domain (outside the CDR3, taken from reference TRBV28 and TRBJ1-1): DVKVTQSSRYLVKRTGEKVFLECVQDMDHENMFWYRQDPGLGLRLIYFSYDVKMKEKGDIPEGYSVSREKKERFSLILESASTNQTSMYLCASSLLSGTGGTEAFFGQGTRLTVV.

The genes are TRBV19 and TRBJ1-1; D is undetermined. Trimming stripped 4 bases from V and 5 bases from J, with 8 bases between. This CDR3 contains 12 residues. CDR1 and CDR2 from the germline V gene are LNHDA and SQIVND (reference sequence). The chain's CDR3 is CASSTGETEAFF. The CDR3 DNA reads TGTGCCAGTAGTACAGGAGAAACTGAAGCTTTCTTT.

The V and J genes are TRBV2 and TRBJ1-4, with D hard to call. This CDR3 is built from 14 residues. Per germline, CDR1 SNHLY and CDR2 FYNNEI. Trimming left V 7 bases short and J 4 bases short, with 13 bases between. CDR3 DNA sequence: TGTGCCAGCAAGAGGAGCGTCCTTAATGAAAAACTGTTTTTT. It is translated as CASKRSVLNEKLFF.

This clonotype showed up just a few times. The chain joins TRBV12-3 or TRBV12-4 to TRBJ1-2; D not resolved. There are 14 residues in the CDR3. V was clipped by 3 bases and J by 2 bases, with 10 bases between them. The CDR3: CASSLERPNYGYTF. The CDR3, as DNA: TGTGCCAGCAGTTTGGAAAGGCCCAACTATGGCTACACCTTC.

The chain is built from TRBV12-3 or TRBV12-4 and TRBJ1-3; D gene unclear. The CDR3 runs 15 residues. Trimming removed 2 bases from V and 4 bases from J, with 12 bases in between. CDR3 coding DNA: TGTGCCAGCAGTTTAAGGCGTTCCGGAGGAAACACCATATATTTT. This encodes CASSLRRSGGNTIYF.

This chain connects TRBV2 to TRBJ1-5; unclear D gene. This CDR3 is 12 amino acids long. In germline, CDR1 is SNHLY, CDR2 FYNNEI. V was clipped by 7 bases and J by 4 bases, with 8 bases between them. CDR3 sequence (DNA): TGTGCCAGCACATCCTTTAATCAGCCCCAGCATTTT. It translates to CASTSFNQPQHF.

In its sample, this clonotype was seen once. J is TRBJ1-2 and V is TRBV29-1; D ambiguous. Trimming shortened V by 6 bases and J by 8 bases, and 16 bases separated the two germline ends. CDR1 is SQVTM, CDR2 ANQGSEA, per germline. The CDR3 is 12 residues long. CDR3 coding DNA: TGCAGCGTAATAGAGGGCCACCAGGGCTACACCTTC. Translated, it gives CSVIEGHQGYTF.

The chain joins TRBV7-9 to TRBJ2-5, with D perhaps matching TRBD1 (6 bases). Germline loops: CDR1 SEHNR, CDR2 FQNEAQ (reference sequence). CDR3 length: 16 amino acids. Trimming stripped 6 bases from V and 0 bases from J, with 17 bases between. CDR3 coding DNA: TGTGCCAGCAGTTCCCGGGACACACGGTACCAAGAGACCCAGTACTTC. Its protein is CASSSRDTRYQETQYF.